The source of this TCR beta chain is a study of blood T cell repertoires in COVID-19. In the study overall: Acute and convalescent COVID-19 specimens originated in the United States, Italy and Spain. Sample material is recorded as cDNA or gDNA derived from T cells, B-cell-depleted T cells, or PBMCs.

Original processing methods: Amplified reference gene primers provided the basis for estimating nucleated cell counts. This table comes from immunoSEQ multiplex PCR, and its TCRdb copy is limited to in-frame clones, with some not included. V and J calls and clone size are given by that table; D and trimming were obtained from the DNA. Here the sample spans 200,000 to 250,000 clones, approximately 77% being singletons. Trimming took 8 bases from V and 3 from J; bases not matched to a gene: 11. The CDR3 length is 17 residues. CDR1 and CDR2 from the germline V gene are SNHLY and FYNNEI. Sequencing input: peripheral blood. This rearrangement joins TRBV2 to TRBJ1-6; 9 nucleotides line up with TRBD1. The receptor comes from a woman older than 75 with acute or convalescent COVID-19. The CDR3 nucleotides are TGTGCCAGCCAAGGGGCGGACAGGGGTTTCTATAATTCACCCCTCCACTTT. Residues: CASQGADRGFYNSPLHF.